Below are 24 T cell receptor beta chains sequenced from a single sample in a study of control samples from healthy donors and cancer patients. The assay was immunoSEQ multiplex PCR, and TCRdb's table has in-frame clones only and misses some. Of about 85,000 clones listed, roughly nine tenths are singletons. Sample: blood. These receptors all stem from a woman between 55 and 75 years old in good health.

As regards this clone: Germline and junction disagree at one end, which may indicate a read error. The chain couples TRBV12-3 or TRBV12-4 to TRBJ2-5, with a possible D match to TRBD1 (6 bases). The CDR3 sequence is 12 residues long. The CDR3 loop is CASSFGFRTVDF. The CDR3 bases are TGTGCCAGCAGTTTTGGTTTCCGGACAGTTGACTTC.

The V and J genes are TRBV9 and TRBJ1-3; D is ambiguous. The length of the CDR3 is 15 residues. The germline V and J ends were trimmed by 2 bases and 4 bases, with 13 bases remaining between them. The germline CDR1 and CDR2 sequences are SGDLS and YYNGEE. The CDR3 here is CASSVEDGRGNTIYF. The CDR3 DNA sequence: TGTGCCAGCAGCGTGGAGGACGGACGGGGAAACACCATATATTTT.

The chain recombines TRBV4-1 with TRBJ1-5; 9 bases align to TRBD1. Germline CDR1 is MGHRA and CDR2 is YSYEKL. The junction had 8 bases not matched to a gene; V was cut back by 2 bases and J by 9 bases. The CDR3 loop spans 15 amino acids. The DNA of the CDR3 is TGCGCCAGCAGCCAACCAGGACAGGGGAGTAGGCCCCAGCATTTT. Its translation is CASSQPGQGSRPQHF.

This clone appeared a single time. The genes are TRBV2 and TRBJ2-7; the D call may be TRBD1 or TRBD2 (5 bases each). Trimming pared 5 bases from V and 2 bases from J, leaving 13 bases between. CDR1 SNHLY and CDR2 FYNNEI come from the germline V gene. The CDR3 sequence is 14 residues long. The CDR3 sequence is CASSSGLGAYEQYF. The CDR3 nucleotides are TGTGCCAGCAGTTCCGGCCTGGGGGCCTACGAGCAGTACTTC.

The chain recombines TRBV3-1 (or the pseudogene TRBV3-2) with TRBJ2-2, with TRBD1 matching over 9 bases. Germline assignment: CDR1 LGHDT and CDR2 YNNKEL (reference sequence). The CDR3 is 16 amino acids. Unmatched junction bases numbered 7, after V lost 4 bases and J lost 4 bases. CDR3 nucleotides: TGTGCCAGCAGCCCCTGGACAGGGGCCGGCACCGGGGAGCTGTTTTTT. Translating gives CASSPWTGAGTGELFF.

This rearrangement joins TRBV5-1 to TRBJ2-2; 8 bases line up with TRBD1. Per germline, CDR1 SGHRS and CDR2 YFSETQ. The V segment lost 7 bases and the J segment 7 bases; nucleotides outside the gene matches: 9. This CDR3 is 14 amino acids long. In DNA, the CDR3 is TGCGCCAGCGGGGGCAGGGGGCTCGACGGGGAGCTGTTTTTT. This sequence encodes CASGGRGLDGELFF.

This clone was counted once. The chain recombines TRBV12-5 with TRBJ1-6; unclear D gene. The CDR3 is made up of 15 amino acids. The V gene's germline CDR1 is LGHNT and CDR2 FRNRAP. V lost 3 bases and J lost 5, with 11 bases in between. The CDR3 bases are TGTGCTAGTGGTTTAGCCCCGCCGAATAATTCACCCCTCCACTTT. Translation: CASGLAPPNNSPLHF.

V is TRBV24-1 and J is TRBJ2-3; possibly TRBD1 for D (5 bases). Trimming cost V 1 base and J 1 base, with 8 bases left between them. The CDR3 loop spans 15 amino acids. The V gene's germline CDR1 is KGHDR and CDR2 SFDVKD. As DNA, the CDR3 is TGTGCCACCAGTGATTTCGTAGGGGGCACAGATACGCAGTATTTT. It codes for CATSDFVGGTDTQYF.

This chain joins TRBV6-5 and TRBJ2-1; 9 bases line up with TRBD2. CDR3 length: 14 amino acids. Germline values: CDR1 MNHEY, CDR2 SVGAGI. Trimming cost V 6 bases and J 3 bases; bases outside gene matches: 3. The CDR3 DNA sequence: TGTGCCAGCAGACGACTAGCGGACTACAATGAGCAGTTCTTC. This encodes CASRRLADYNEQFF.

CDR3 sequence (DNA): TGTGCCACCAGTGATGCCCACCAGGGGTTCCTCAATGAGCAGTTCTTC. Residues: CATSDAHQGFLNEQFF. The chain combines TRBV24-1 with TRBJ2-1; D might be TRBD1 (6 bases). V dropped 3 bases and J dropped 6 bases, with 17 bases sitting between them. This CDR3 is built from 16 residues. Germline values: CDR1 KGHDR, CDR2 SFDVKD.

J is TRBJ2-1 and V is TRBV6-5; 9 nucleotides agree with TRBD2. CDR3 length: 15 residues. The V gene's germline CDR1 is MNHEY and CDR2 SVGAGI. V was clipped by 5 bases and J by 3 bases; unmatched bases: 5. The CDR3 loop reads CASSPPSGVYNEQFF. CDR3 in DNA: TGTGCCAGCAGTCCTCCTAGCGGGGTCTACAATGAGCAGTTCTTC.

Here the CDR3 DNA reads TGTGCCAGCTCACCAAGCGGGTCCTTCACTGAAGCTTTCTTT. Translated, it gives CASSPSGSFTEAFF. The chain recombines TRBV18 with TRBJ1-1; D gene uncertain. Germline CDR1 reads KGHSH; CDR2 reads LQKENI. V was pared by 2 bases and J by 4 bases, with 11 bases between. The CDR3 extends over 14 amino acids. Together with reference TRBV18 and TRBJ1-1, the CDR3 gives the full variable domain: NAGVMQNPRHLVRRRGQEARLRCSPMKGHSHVYWYRQLPEEGLKFMVYLQKENIIDESGMPKERFSAEFPKEGPSILRIQQVVRGDSAAYFCASSPSGSFTEAFFGQGTRLTVV.

This chain joins TRBV29-1 and TRBJ1-2, with TRBD1 identical over 10 bases. J lost 7 bases, V lost 7 bases, and 9 bases had no gene match. Looked up from germline, CDR1 is SQVTM and CDR2 is ANQGSEA. This CDR3 contains 13 residues. The CDR3: CSAASDRGGGYTF. CDR3 nucleotide sequence: TGCAGCGCCGCCTCGGACAGGGGGGGTGGCTACACCTTC.

The CDR3 sequence is CAWAGTGGNTIYF. In nucleotides, the CDR3 is TGTGCCTGGGCCGGGACAGGGGGTAACACCATATATTTT. The rearrangement joins TRBV30 to TRBJ1-3; 11 bases agree with TRBD1. The trim removed 5 bases at V and 7 bases at J, leaving 4 bases unmatched. Germline values: CDR1 GTSNPN, CDR2 SVGIG (reference sequence). CDR3 length equals 13 residues.

The gene calls are TRBV7-9 and TRBJ1-1; D is unresolved. The length of the CDR3 is 11 residues. V was shortened by 5 bases and J by 8 bases, with 9 bases between the two germline ends. Germline values: CDR1 SEHNR, CDR2 FQNEAQ (reference sequence). CDR3 in amino acids: CASSRGREAFF. In DNA form, the CDR3 reads TGTGCCAGCAGCCGAGGGAGGGAAGCTTTCTTT.

The V gene is TRBV4-1, the J gene TRBJ1-1, with 7 bases fitting TRBD1. The CDR3 is 15 amino acids. The J segment lost 1 base and the V segment lost 6 bases, leaving 8 bases of the junction unmatched. The germline V gene has CDR1 MGHRA and CDR2 YSYEKL. The DNA for the CDR3 is TGCGCCAGCAGTCTAACCGGGACAGCGAACACTGAAGCTTTCTTT. Protein product: CASSLTGTANTEAFF.

This clone came up once. V and J are TRBV6-5 and TRBJ1-4; no definite D call. The CDR3 contains 13 residues. CDR1 and CDR2 from the germline V gene are MNHEY and SVGAGI. The V and J ends lost 6 bases and 8 bases respectively, with 13 bases between them. CDR3 in amino acids: CASSNTVREKLFF. CDR3 DNA: TGTGCCAGCAGCAATACCGTCAGGGAAAAACTGTTTTTT.

The chain recombines TRBV7-9 with TRBJ2-3; 9 bases match TRBD2. CDR1 is SEHNR and CDR2 is FQNEAQ in the germline V gene (reference sequence). V shed 4 bases and J 2 bases; nucleotides not matched to a gene: 7. The CDR3 is 16 amino acids. This chain's CDR3 is CASSSAGTSFTDTQYF. Here the CDR3 DNA reads TGTGCCAGCAGCTCTGCCGGGACTAGCTTCACAGATACGCAGTATTTT.

This clone was observed once. V and J are TRBV18 and TRBJ2-7; 8 nucleotides line up with TRBD1. CDR1 KGHSH and CDR2 LQKENI come from the germline V gene. CDR3 length: 14 residues. V gave up 5 bases and J gave up 5 bases; unmatched junction bases: 8. The CDR3 DNA reads TGTGCCAGCTCATCCGGACAGGGTTTAGACGAGCAGTACTTC. This codes for CASSSGQGLDEQYF.

This clone was counted a single time. This sequence joins TRBV5-4 and TRBJ2-2; 8 bases are shared with TRBD2. This CDR3 has 17 residues. The V gene end was trimmed by 0 bases and the J gene end by 3 bases; junction bases not matched to a gene: 7. The germline CDR1 and CDR2 sequences are SGHNT and YYREEE (reference sequence). The CDR3 protein is CASSLARGGRYTGELFF. CDR3 nucleotides: TGTGCCAGCAGCTTGGCCCGGGGGGGCCGGTACACCGGGGAGCTGTTTTTT.

V and J are TRBV15 and TRBJ2-1; D is undetermined. CDR3 size: 16 residues. Germline V lookup: CDR1 LNHNV, CDR2 YYDKDF (reference sequence). Deletions cut 1 base from V and 0 bases from J, with 10 bases between. The CDR3 is CATSRASASSYNEQFF. CDR3 DNA: TGTGCCACCAGCAGAGCATCCGCGAGCTCCTACAATGAGCAGTTCTTC.

This clone was counted once. The chain recombines TRBV2 with TRBJ2-1; 8 positions agree with TRBD2. CDR1 is SNHLY, CDR2 FYNNEI, per germline. Trimming cost V 8 bases and J 5 bases; bases outside gene matches: 5. This CDR3 has 13 amino acids. CDR3 loop: CASERERNNEQFF. In DNA form, the CDR3 reads TGTGCCAGCGAGCGGGAGAGAAACAATGAGCAGTTCTTC.

The CDR3 DNA reads TGTGCCATCAGTGGGATAGCGGGAGCCATCCTCAATGAGCAGTTCTTC. It translates to CAISGIAGAILNEQFF. The rearrangement links TRBV10-3 to TRBJ2-1; TRBD2 matches at 9 bases. The CDR3 covers 16 residues. After removal of 4 bases from V and 6 bases from J, the junction contained 10 bases not matched to a gene. CDR1 and CDR2 from the germline V gene are ENHRY and SYGVKD.

J is TRBJ2-1 and V is TRBV7-8; D remains unclear. Germline V gene lookup returns CDR1 SGHVS and CDR2 FQNEAQ. The germline V and J ends were trimmed by 1 base and 7 bases, with 8 bases remaining between them. The CDR3 sequence is 13 residues long. CDR3 nucleotides: TGTGCCAGCAGCTTAGGGGGAAGGAATGAGCAGTTCTTC. Its translation is CASSLGGRNEQFF.